This TCR beta chain was captured in a study of cytomegalovirus exposure and HLA in healthy donors. The CDR3 length is 15 residues. Germline CDR1 SEHNR, CDR2 FQNEAQ (reference sequence). V lost 2 bases and J lost 0, with 8 bases in between. Primers for the PCR totalled 60 Vbeta and 13 Jbeta. Using immunoSEQ multiplex PCR, the repertoire was profiled, and TCRdb retains in-frame clones only, with some absent. The table has under 150,000 clones, roughly 80% seen once. Material for sequencing was PBMCs. This receptor was obtained from a male donor in good health and CMV-seronegative. This chain joins TRBV7-9 and TRBJ2-1; D uncertain. CDR3 DNA sequence: TGTGCCAGCAGCTTATGGCCTCTCTCCTACAATGAGCAGTTCTTC. Protein sequence: CASSLWPLSYNEQFF.